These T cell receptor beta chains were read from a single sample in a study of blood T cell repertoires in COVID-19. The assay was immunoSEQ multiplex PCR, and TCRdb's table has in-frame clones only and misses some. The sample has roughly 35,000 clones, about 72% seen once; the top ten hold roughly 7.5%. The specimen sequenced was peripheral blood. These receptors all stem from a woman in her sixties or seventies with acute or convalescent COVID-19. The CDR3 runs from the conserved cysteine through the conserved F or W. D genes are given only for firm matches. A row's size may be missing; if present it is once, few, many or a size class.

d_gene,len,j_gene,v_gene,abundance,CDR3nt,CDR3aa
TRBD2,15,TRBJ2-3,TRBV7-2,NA,TGTGCCAGCAGCCTGAGCGGGGGGATCACAGATACGCAGTATTTT,CASSLSGGITDTQYF
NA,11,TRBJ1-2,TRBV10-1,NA,TGCGCCAGCAGCGCCGGACAGTCTTTGACCTTC,CASSAGQSLTF
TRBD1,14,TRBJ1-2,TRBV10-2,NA,TGCGCCAGCACATCCGGGACAGGGAACTATGGCTACACCTTC,CASTSGTGNYGYTF
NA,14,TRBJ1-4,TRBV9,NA,TGTGCCAGCAGCACCCCAGGGGATAATGAAAAACTGTTTTTT,CASSTPGDNEKLFF
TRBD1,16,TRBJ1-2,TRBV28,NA,TGTGCCAGCAGCGACGGGACAGGGGGCAGGGGCTATGGCTACACCTTC,CASSDGTGGRGYGYTF
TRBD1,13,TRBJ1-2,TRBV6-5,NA,TGTGCCAGCTTCCAGGGGGCACGGGAAGGCTACACCTTC,CASFQGAREGYTF
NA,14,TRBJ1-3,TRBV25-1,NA,TGTGCCAGCAGTGAAGGGGCAGTTGGAAACACCATATATTTT,CASSEGAVGNTIYF
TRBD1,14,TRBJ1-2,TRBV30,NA,TGTGCCTGGGGGGGACAGCAAGCCAACTATGGCTACACCTTC,CAWGGQQANYGYTF
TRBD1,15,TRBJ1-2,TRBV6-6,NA,TGTGCCACCCCCACGCGGGGCAGGGGGACCTATGGCTACACCTTC,CATPTRGRGTYGYTF
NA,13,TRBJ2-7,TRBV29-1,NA,TGCAGCGTACAGGGTCCCAGCTCCTACGAGCAGTACTTC,CSVQGPSSYEQYF
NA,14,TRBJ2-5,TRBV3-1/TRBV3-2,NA,TGTGCCAGCAGCTCACGCCAGGCCCAGGAGACCCAGTACTTC,CASSSRQAQETQYF
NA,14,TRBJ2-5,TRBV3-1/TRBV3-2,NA,TGTGCCAGCAGCCAAGGTCAGGTTGGGGAGACCCAGTACTTC,CASSQGQVGETQYF
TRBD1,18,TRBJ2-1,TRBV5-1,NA,TGCGCCAGCAGCCCGATGGGATTGGGACAGGGGAACCACAATGAGCAGTTCTTC,CASSPMGLGQGNHNEQFF
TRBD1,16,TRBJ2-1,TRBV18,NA,TGTGCCAGCTCACCACCCCTCAGGACAGGGTGGAATGAGCAGTTCTTC,CASSPPLRTGWNEQFF
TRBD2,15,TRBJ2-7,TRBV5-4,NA,TGTGCCAGCAGCTCCGGAGCGGGGGCTTCCTACGAGCAGTACTTC,CASSSGAGASYEQYF
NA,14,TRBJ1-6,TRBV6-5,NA,TGTGCCAGCATCGGAACCCGAGGAGTTTCACCCCTCCACTTT,CASIGTRGVSPLHF
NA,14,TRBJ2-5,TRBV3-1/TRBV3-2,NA,TGTGCCAGCAGCCAACCACCAACCAGAAAGACCCAGTACTTC,CASSQPPTRKTQYF
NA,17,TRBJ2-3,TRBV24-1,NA,TGTGCCACCAGTGATTTGAGTGGGGCAGCTAACACAGATACGCAGTATTTT,CATSDLSGAANTDTQYF
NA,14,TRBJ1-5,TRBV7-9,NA,TGTGCCAGCAGCCTGTCAGGGATCAATCAGCCCCAGCATTTT,CASSLSGINQPQHF
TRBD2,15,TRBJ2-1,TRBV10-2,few,TGCGCCAGCACCATGACTAGCGGGGCCTACAATGAGCAGTTCTTC,CASTMTSGAYNEQFF
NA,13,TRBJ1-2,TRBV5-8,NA,TGTGCCAGCAGCTTGGTGGCGGTTTATGGCTACACCTTC,CASSLVAVYGYTF
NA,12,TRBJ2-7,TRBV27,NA,TGTGCCAGCAGGGGGCTCTCCTACGAGCAGTACTTC,CASRGLSYEQYF
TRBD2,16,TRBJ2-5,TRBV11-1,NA,TGTGCCAGCAGCCCACACGGGACTAGCGGGGGAGAGACCCAGTACTTC,CASSPHGTSGGETQYF
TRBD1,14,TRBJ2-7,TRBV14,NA,TGTGCCAGCAGCCACCCCGGGACAGGGCGCGAGCAGTACTTC,CASSHPGTGREQYF
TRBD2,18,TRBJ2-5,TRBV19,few,TGTGCCAGTAGTACGTTGGGATTAGCGGGGGGGCCAGAGGAGACCCAGTACTTC,CASSTLGLAGGPEETQYF
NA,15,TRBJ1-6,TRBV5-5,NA,TGTGCCAGCGCCGAGGGCGTAGTAGGTAGTTCACCCCTCCACTTT,CASAEGVVGSSPLHF
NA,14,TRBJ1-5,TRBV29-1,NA,TGCAGCGTTGATTTGGGAGGGGAAGGTCAGCCCCAGCATTTT,CSVDLGGEGQPQHF
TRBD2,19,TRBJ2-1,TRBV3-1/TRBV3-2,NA,TGTGCCAGCAGCCAGTATGGGTTGAGCGGGGGGGCCACAGACAATGAGCAGTTCTTC,CASSQYGLSGGATDNEQFF